These 11 T cell receptor beta chains were all obtained from the same sample, sequenced in a study of blood T cell repertoires in COVID-19. Only in-frame clones appear in the TCRdb table, and some are missing; sequencing was by immunoSEQ multiplex PCR. This sample carries about 210,000 clones, 81% of them seen once, and the ten largest clones take around 9.3%. Material for sequencing was PBMCs or T cells enriched from blood (not recorded which). The source of these receptors is a woman aged 45 to 65 with acute COVID-19.

CDR3 sequence (DNA): TGTGCCAGCAGCGTAGGTCAGTTAGGGGTAACGGAGACCCAGTACTTC. This codes for CASSVGQLGVTETQYF. The rearrangement uses TRBV9 and TRBJ2-5, with D possibly matching TRBD1 (5 bases). Trimming took off 0 bases at V and 5 bases at J, with 17 bases between the two ends. The germline V gene has CDR1 SGDLS and CDR2 YYNGEE. The CDR3 contains 16 residues.

Only a few counts were recorded for this clone. The chain employs TRBV7-9 and TRBJ1-4; TRBD1 matches at 7 bases. With 6 bases clipped from V and 3 bases from J, the junction kept 10 bases outside the gene matches. From germline, CDR1 is SEHNR and CDR2 FQNEAQ (reference sequence). CDR3 length: 16 residues. The CDR3 protein is CASSRQGVSANEKLFF. The CDR3 coding sequence is TGTGCCAGCAGTCGACAGGGAGTATCGGCTAATGAAAAACTGTTTTTT.

This clone was observed a single time. The gene calls are TRBV6-2 or TRBV6-3 and TRBJ2-7; D perhaps matches TRBD1 (6 bases). The ends were cut back, 2 bases at V and 0 bases at J, with 11 bases in the middle. The CDR3 covers 15 residues. The germline V gene has CDR1 MNHEY and CDR2 SVGEGT. As DNA, the CDR3 is TGTGCCAGCAGTTACGGGGGCCTCTACTCCTACGAGCAGTACTTC. It translates to CASSYGGLYSYEQYF.

This clone was seen only once. One base away lies a much larger clone, so this may be a sequencing read error. V is TRBV7-9 and J is TRBJ1-1; 10 bases fit TRBD1. Trimming took 5 bases from V and 1 from J; bases not matched to a gene: 4. The germline V gene has CDR1 SEHNR and CDR2 FQNEAQ (reference sequence). This CDR3 comprises 15 residues. This CDR3 reads CASSLGQGTNTEAFF. CDR3 in DNA: TGTGCCAGCAGCCTGGGACAGGGGACGAACACTGAAGCTTTCTTT.

This clone has more than one count but fewer than ten. The chain joins TRBV27 to TRBJ2-5; 10 bases are shared with TRBD2. Germline lookup yields CDR1 MNHEY and CDR2 SMNVEV (reference sequence). This CDR3 comprises 17 residues. With V trimmed by 2 bases and J by 2 bases, 8 bases remained unmatched. CDR3 protein: CASSLIPSSGRQETQYF. CDR3 sequence (DNA): TGTGCCAGCAGTTTAATTCCCTCTAGCGGGAGACAAGAGACCCAGTACTTC.

The chain combines TRBV6-5 with TRBJ2-3; TRBD2 agrees at 10 bases. The V and J ends lost 6 bases and 0 bases, in that order; junction bases with no gene match: 3. This CDR3 is built from 15 residues. Germline lookup yields CDR1 MNHEY and CDR2 SVGAGI. CDR3 region: CASRVAGGSTDTQYF. CDR3 coding DNA: TGTGCCAGCAGAGTAGCGGGGGGCAGCACAGATACGCAGTATTTT.

The chain uses TRBV5-5 and TRBJ1-2; D call uncertain. CDR1 is SGHKS and CDR2 is YYEKEE in the germline V gene (reference sequence). The CDR3 runs to 18 residues. Trimming left V 2 bases short and J 1 base short, with 21 bases between. CDR3 residues: CASSFRFVAEALNYGYTF. In DNA, the CDR3 is TGTGCCAGCAGCTTCCGCTTTGTCGCAGAGGCCCTTAACTATGGCTACACCTTC.

The rearrangement joins TRBV19 to TRBJ1-4; D unresolved. The CDR3 consists of 14 residues. Germline CDR1 reads LNHDA; CDR2 reads SQIVND (reference sequence). Deletions cut 5 bases from V and 7 bases from J, with 14 bases between. The CDR3 loop reads CASSPGSGAEKLFF. CDR3 sequence (DNA): TGTGCCAGTAGTCCCGGGAGTGGCGCTGAAAAACTGTTTTTT.

This clone has more than one count but fewer than ten. J is TRBJ2-7 and V is TRBV29-1; D might be TRBD2 (6 bases). V was pared by 1 base and J by 1 base, with 14 bases between. CDR1 is SQVTM and CDR2 is ANQGSEA in the germline V gene. This CDR3 region has 15 residues. CDR3 DNA sequence: TGCAGCGTTGAAGGGTCTAGCGAGAGTTCCTACGAGCAGTACTTC. It codes for CSVEGSSESSYEQYF.

J is TRBJ2-1 and V is TRBV7-2; D perhaps matches TRBD1 (5 bases). Per the germline V gene, CDR1 is SGHTA and CDR2 is FQGNSA. The V end lost 2 bases, the J end lost 6 bases, and 14 bases lay between the germline ends. The CDR3 covers 15 residues. The CDR3 loop is CASSLTMGRSNEQFF. Here the CDR3 DNA reads TGTGCCAGCAGCTTAACGATGGGGCGGTCCAATGAGCAGTTCTTC.

The CDR3 bases are TGTGCCAGCTCACCGATACAGGGTACCAATGAAAAACTGTTTTTT. Its protein product is CASSPIQGTNEKLFF. The rearrangement joins TRBV18 to TRBJ1-4; tentatively, D is TRBD1 (6 bases). The germline CDR1 and CDR2 sequences are KGHSH and LQKENI. With 3 bases removed from V and 5 bases from J, the gap between germline ends came to 13 bases. This CDR3 comprises 15 residues.